Below are 23 T cell receptor beta chains sequenced from a single sample in a study of cytomegalovirus exposure and HLA in healthy donors. PCR amplification relied on 60 Vbeta primers (plus 13 Jbeta primers). Produced via immunoSEQ multiplex PCR; TCRdb's table is partial and in-frame only. Found here are 310,000 or so clones, about 90% of them singletons; the top ten hold more than 2%. The sample was PBMCs. These receptors all come from a woman aged 18 to 35 in good health and CMV-seronegative.

J is TRBJ2-3 and V is TRBV13; TRBD2 agrees at 9 bases. CDR3 length: 19 residues. V shed 0 bases and J 5 bases; nucleotides not matched to a gene: 15. The V gene's germline CDR1 is PRHDT and CDR2 FYEKMQ (reference sequence). The CDR3 spells CASSLGSLFGGGAIDTQYF. In nucleotides, the CDR3 is TGTGCCAGCAGCTTAGGGTCCCTATTCGGCGGGGGGGCGATAGATACGCAGTATTTT.

This chain joins TRBV18 and TRBJ1-5, with a possible D match to TRBD1 (6 bases). Trimming left V 3 bases short and J 5 bases short, with 11 bases between. The CDR3 totals 14 residues. Germline V CDR1 and CDR2: KGHSH, LQKENI. In DNA form, the CDR3 reads TGTGCCAGCTCACCGACGGACAGCGATCAGCCCCAGCATTTT. It translates to CASSPTDSDQPQHF.

This rearrangement joins TRBV18 to TRBJ2-2; a weak D match, TRBD2 (6 bases). Germline assignment: CDR1 KGHSH and CDR2 LQKENI. Trimming took off 3 bases at V and 1 base at J, with 12 bases between the two ends. The CDR3 loop spans 16 amino acids. The CDR3 region is CASSPQEGMNTGELFF. The DNA of the CDR3 is TGTGCCAGCTCACCTCAGGAGGGGATGAACACCGGGGAGCTGTTTTTT.

The chain links TRBV23-1 to TRBJ2-3; D remains ambiguous. TRBV23-1 is filed as an ORF, its function uncertain. The CDR3 has 9 amino acids. V was clipped by 6 bases and J by 11 bases, with 6 bases between them. The CDR3 here is CASSPGQYF. The CDR3 nucleotides are TGCGCCAGCAGCCCCGGGCAGTATTTT.

The chain has TRBV23-1 and TRBJ1-5; 8 bases match TRBD1. TRBV23-1 falls under the ORF class, with uncertain function. Trimming took 3 bases from V and 11 from J; bases not matched to a gene: 3. The CDR3 is 12 residues long. CDR3 nucleotides: TGCGCCAGCAGTCACAACAGGGGGACCCAGCATTTT. Protein: CASSHNRGTQHF.

This chain connects TRBV7-9 to TRBJ1-4; the D is unclear. The CDR3 extends over 14 amino acids. Trimming cost V 3 bases and J 0 bases, with 5 bases left between them. Per the germline V gene, CDR1 is SEHNR and CDR2 is FQNEAQ (reference sequence). The CDR3 is CASSLIATNEKLFF. The CDR3 region has the DNA TGTGCCAGCAGCTTGATAGCAACTAATGAAAAACTGTTTTTT.

The V call is TRBV30, the J call TRBJ2-4; TRBD1 matches 10 bases. Per germline, CDR1 GTSNPN and CDR2 SVGIG (reference sequence). J was trimmed by 8 bases and V by 1 base; bases with no gene match: 2. The CDR3 consists of 13 residues. Here the CDR3 reads CAWSAGQGHIQYF. The CDR3 coding sequence is TGTGCCTGGAGTGCGGGACAGGGGCACATTCAGTACTTC.

This clone showed up just a few times. The rearrangement links TRBV7-3 to TRBJ2-1, with D hard to call. Germline V gives CDR1 SGHTA, CDR2 FQGTGA. The CDR3 is made up of 14 amino acids. The V and J ends lost 5 bases and 7 bases respectively, with 15 bases between them. The CDR3 coding sequence is TGTGCCAGCAGCCAAAGCCCATCTAGGAATGAGCAGTTCTTC. Protein sequence: CASSQSPSRNEQFF.

DNA of the CDR3: TGTGCCAGCAGAGGGGGGGCTGCCTATGGCTACACCTTC. This codes for CASRGGAAYGYTF. The rearrangement uses TRBV2 and TRBJ1-2; TRBD1 is a possible D gene (6 bases). The CDR3 spans 13 residues. CDR1 is SNHLY, CDR2 FYNNEI, per germline. V was shortened by 6 bases and J by 4 bases, with 12 bases between the two germline ends. The full variable domain, its missing parts supplied by reference TRBV2 and TRBJ1-2, is EPEVTQTPSHQVTQMGQEVILRCVPISNHLYFYWYRQILGQKVEFLVSFYNNEISEKSEIFDDQFSVERPDGSNFTLKIRSTKLEDSAMYFCASRGGAAYGYTFGSGTRLTVV.

V gene TRBV5-6 combines with J gene TRBJ1-2; D remains ambiguous. This CDR3 is built from 17 residues. Trimming removed 0 bases at V and 4 bases at J, with 19 bases between. Per the germline V gene, CDR1 is SGHDT and CDR2 is YYEEEE. Written as DNA, the CDR3 is TGTGCCAGCAGCTTGGTAGTGGTCGGTGGACTAGGCTATGGCTACACCTTC. It translates to CASSLVVVGGLGYGYTF.

This clone was counted a few times. The V gene is TRBV9, the J gene TRBJ2-1, with 11 bases identical to TRBD2. The germline gives CDR1 SGDLS, CDR2 YYNGEE. Germline trimming cut 2 bases from V and 8 bases from J; bases unmatched to any gene: 9. The CDR3 loop spans 16 amino acids. The CDR3 coding sequence is TGTGCCAGCAGCGTCTTGGTTAGCGGGGGGGCCTATGAGCAGTTCTTC. Its translation is CASSVLVSGGAYEQFF.

The rearrangement links TRBV10-3 to TRBJ2-3; D may be TRBD2 (5 bases). The CDR3 runs 14 residues. Germline-derived CDR1 and CDR2 are ENHRY and SYGVKD. Trimming cost V 6 bases and J 2 bases, with 12 bases left between them. CDR3 bases: TGTGCCATCAGCACGGCTAGCCCCACAGATACGCAGTATTTT. Translating it yields CAISTASPTDTQYF.

Details on this clone: The same CDR3 also results from other DNA sequences found in this sample. The chain carries TRBV5-1 and TRBJ2-4; no clear D gene. The CDR3 runs 14 residues. From germline, CDR1 is SGHRS and CDR2 YFSETQ. Deletions cut 2 bases from V and 0 bases from J, with 6 bases between. This CDR3 is CASSFGEAKNIQYF. CDR3 sequence (DNA): TGCGCCAGCAGCTTCGGTGAAGCCAAAAACATTCAGTACTTC.

The chain links TRBV30 to TRBJ2-5; D is perhaps TRBD1 (6 bases). The ends were cut back, 0 bases at V and 5 bases at J, with 19 bases in the middle. There are 16 residues in the CDR3. Germline V gene sequence: CDR1 GTSNPN, CDR2 SVGIG (reference sequence). As DNA, the CDR3 is TGTGCCTGGAGTGTACATAGGACAGCGTTTAGTGAGACCCAGTACTTC. This codes for CAWSVHRTAFSETQYF.

On this clone: Sequence at one end of the junction differs from germline and may be a read error. The V gene is TRBV7-8, the J gene TRBJ1-4; possible D gene TRBD1, 6 bases. The germline V gene has CDR1 SGHVS and CDR2 FQNEAQ. The CDR3 contains 14 residues. The CDR3 here is CASSLAGLGGPIHF. The CDR3 DNA sequence: TGTGCCAGCAGCTTAGCTGGTTTAGGGGGACCCATTCATTTT.

This chain joins TRBV5-1 and TRBJ2-5; 7 bases map to TRBD1. There are 14 residues in the CDR3. CDR1 is SGHRS, CDR2 YFSETQ, per germline. V lost 4 bases and J lost 2; bases outside the gene matches: 5. CDR3 sequence: CASSRGLPQETQYF. CDR3 DNA sequence: TGCGCCAGCAGCAGGGGGCTACCTCAAGAGACCCAGTACTTC.

There are a few counts of this clone. The chain links TRBV18 to TRBJ1-1; D gene uncertain. The germline V gene encodes CDR1 KGHSH and CDR2 LQKENI. The V end was cut by 2 bases, the J end by 4 bases, with 8 bases between. This CDR3 contains 13 residues. The CDR3 protein is CASSPEGITEAFF. The DNA of the CDR3 is TGTGCCAGCTCACCAGAGGGTATCACTGAAGCTTTCTTT.

To note about this clone: Relative to the germline gene, one junction end is altered; a read error may explain this. The chain links TRBV18 to TRBJ1-2; D unclear. Germline V lookup: CDR1 KGHSH, CDR2 LQKENI. The CDR3 totals 15 residues. CDR3 residues: CASSPPFELAGGNTF. The CDR3 coding sequence is TGTGCCAGCTCACCCCCCTTTGAGTTGGCGGGTGGCAACACCTTC.

The V gene is TRBV27, the J gene TRBJ1-1; D not certain. Germline CDR1 MNHEY, CDR2 SMNVEV (reference sequence). The V end was cut by 0 bases, the J end by 3 bases, with 11 bases between. The CDR3 consists of 15 residues. Here the CDR3 reads CASSLSDSRDTEAFF. CDR3 DNA sequence: TGTGCCAGCAGTTTATCAGATAGCCGTGACACTGAAGCTTTCTTT.

To note about this clone: The same CDR3 also results from other DNA sequences found in this sample. V usage is TRBV5-4 and J usage is TRBJ2-7; D is perhaps TRBD1 (6 bases). This CDR3 is 13 amino acids long. Germline values: CDR1 SGHNT, CDR2 YYREEE (reference sequence). Trimming left V 2 bases short and J 2 bases short, with 8 bases between. CDR3 in DNA: TGTGCCAGCAGCTTCACAGGGACCTACGAGCAGTACTTC. It codes for CASSFTGTYEQYF.

The chain recombines TRBV6-6 with TRBJ1-2; 8 nucleotides align to TRBD1. Germline CDR1 reads MNHNY; CDR2 reads SVGAGI (reference sequence). CDR3 length: 15 amino acids. V shed 0 bases and J 6 bases; nucleotides not matched to a gene: 6. The CDR3 DNA reads TGTGCCAGCAGTTACTCGAGGGCAGGGGGCGATGGCTACACCTTC. Amino acids: CASSYSRAGGDGYTF.

This rearrangement joins TRBV7-2 to TRBJ2-3; TRBD2 aligns across 11 bases. Germline assignment: CDR1 SGHTA and CDR2 FQGNSA. The J segment lost 0 bases and the V segment lost 1 base, leaving 3 bases of the junction unmatched. The CDR3 is made up of 17 amino acids. The CDR3 DNA reads as TGTGCCAGCAGCTTAGGGGGACTAGCGGAGAGCACAGATACGCAGTATTTT. The encoded protein is CASSLGGLAESTDTQYF.

The V and J genes are TRBV2 and TRBJ1-1; D gene unclear. With 8 bases removed from V and 3 bases from J, the gap between germline ends came to 13 bases. This CDR3 has 13 amino acids. Germline CDR1 is SNHLY and CDR2 is FYNNEI. The CDR3 sequence is CASREGLYTEAFF. The CDR3 DNA sequence: TGTGCCAGCCGCGAGGGCCTTTACACTGAAGCTTTCTTT. Complete variable domain (other parts from reference TRBV2 and TRBJ1-1): EPEVTQTPSHQVTQMGQEVILRCVPISNHLYFYWYRQILGQKVEFLVSFYNNEISEKSEIFDDQFSVERPDGSNFTLKIRSTKLEDSAMYFCASREGLYTEAFFGQGTRLTVV.